Listed below are T cell receptor beta chains from one sample, sequenced in a study of blood T cell repertoires in COVID-19. The repertoire was sequenced with immunoSEQ multiplex PCR; TCRdb's copy has only in-frame clones and lacks some. The table has 100,000 to 150,000 clones, 84% seen once; the top ten hold 12%. Material for sequencing was peripheral blood. The receptors shown here come from a woman aged 55-70 years with acute or convalescent COVID-19. CDR3s include the opening cysteine and the closing phenylalanine or tryptophan. D genes are given only for firm matches. Size tells how often a clone was seen (once, few, many) or the class of an expanded clone, and some rows leave it out.

D: NA; size: NA; J: TRBJ1-1; V: TRBV4-2; CDR3: CASSLGGDTEAFF; DNA: TGTGCCAGCAGCCTTGGGGGGGACACTGAAGCTTTCTTT
D: NA; size: NA; J: TRBJ1-2; V: TRBV12-5; CDR3: CASGLGVVFGATGSHEYGYTF; DNA: TGTGCTAGTGGTTTGGGAGTAGTTTTTGGGGCGACTGGCTCCCACGAATATGGCTACACCTTC
D: TRBD1; size: NA; J: TRBJ2-3; V: TRBV11-2; CDR3: CASSRGDRGTDTQYF; DNA: TGTGCCAGCAGCCGGGGGGACAGGGGGACAGATACGCAGTATTTT
D: TRBD1; size: NA; J: TRBJ1-1; V: TRBV10-3; CDR3: CAISRQGDDTEAFF; DNA: TGTGCCATCTCCAGACAGGGGGACGACACTGAAGCTTTCTTT
D: NA; size: NA; J: TRBJ1-5; V: TRBV6-1; CDR3: CASSEMAGYQPQHF; DNA: TGTGCCAGCAGTGAAATGGCAGGGTATCAGCCCCAGCATTTT
D: NA; size: NA; J: TRBJ1-5; V: TRBV19; CDR3: CASSLPLGLFNQPQHF; DNA: TGTGCCAGTAGTCTCCCGTTGGGCCTTTTCAATCAGCCCCAGCATTTT
D: NA; size: NA; J: TRBJ1-3; V: TRBV25-1; CDR3: CASSEAGSGNTIYF; DNA: TGTGCCAGCAGTGAAGCGGGCTCTGGAAACACCATATATTTT
D: TRBD1; size: NA; J: TRBJ1-2; V: TRBV19; CDR3: CASSTRDSYGYTF; DNA: TGTGCCAGTAGTACCCGGGACAGCTATGGCTACACCTTC
D: NA; size: once; J: TRBJ1-5; V: TRBV5-1; CDR3: CASSLDSGEGNQPQHF; DNA: TGCGCCAGCAGCTTGGATTCTGGGGAGGGCAATCAGCCCCAGCATTTT
D: TRBD2; size: NA; J: TRBJ2-2; V: TRBV4-1; CDR3: CASSHPGLAGGYTGELFF; DNA: TGCGCCAGCAGCCATCCGGGACTAGCGGGGGGGTACACCGGGGAGCTGTTTTTT
D: TRBD1; size: NA; J: TRBJ1-6; V: TRBV3-1/TRBV3-2; CDR3: CASSQDRGRGNNSPLHF; DNA: TGTGCCAGCAGCCAAGATAGAGGCAGGGGGAATAATTCACCCCTCCACTTT
D: NA; size: once; J: TRBJ1-4; V: TRBV19; CDR3: CASSLLWAEKLFF; DNA: TGTGCCAGTAGTCTTTTATGGGCGGAAAAACTGTTTTTT
D: NA; size: few; J: TRBJ1-1; V: TRBV7-8; CDR3: CASSSRVITEAFF; DNA: TGTGCCAGCAGCTCGCGGGTGATCACTGAAGCTTTCTTT
D: NA; size: NA; J: TRBJ1-6; V: TRBV30; CDR3: CACDRKRNDSPLHF; DNA: TGTGCCTGTGATCGAAAGAGGAATGATTCACCCCTCCACTTT
D: NA; size: NA; J: TRBJ1-2; V: TRBV2; CDR3: CASSKTATNYGYTF; DNA: TGTGCCAGCAGCAAGACAGCCACTAACTATGGCTACACCTTC
D: TRBD1; size: NA; J: TRBJ1-1; V: TRBV5-8; CDR3: CASSFQGAKTEAFF; DNA: TGTGCCAGCAGCTTCCAGGGGGCAAAGACTGAAGCTTTCTTT
D: NA; size: NA; J: TRBJ1-1; V: TRBV10-2; CDR3: CASRSGARNTEAFF; DNA: TGCGCCAGCAGGTCAGGGGCGAGGAACACTGAAGCTTTCTTT
D: TRBD1; size: NA; J: TRBJ1-1; V: TRBV2; CDR3: CASRGWDRGRAFF; DNA: TGTGCCAGCAGGGGGTGGGACAGGGGGCGAGCTTTCTTT
D: NA; size: few; J: TRBJ1-1; V: TRBV18; CDR3: CASSPRVMNTEAFF; DNA: TGTGCCAGCTCACCCAGGGTTATGAACACTGAAGCTTTCTTT
D: NA; size: NA; J: TRBJ2-3; V: TRBV9; CDR3: CASSVALDGSSSTDTQYF; DNA: TGTGCCAGCAGCGTAGCTCTAGACGGATCTTCTAGCACAGATACGCAGTATTTT
D: NA; size: NA; J: TRBJ1-5; V: TRBV7-2; CDR3: CASSLQDNQPQHF; DNA: TGTGCCAGCAGCTTACAGGACAATCAGCCCCAGCATTTT
D: NA; size: few; J: TRBJ1-1; V: TRBV19; CDR3: CASSDRRTEAFF; DNA: TGTGCCAGTAGTGATCGCAGGACTGAAGCTTTCTTT
D: NA; size: NA; J: TRBJ2-1; V: TRBV10-1; CDR3: CASKPSGRNEQFF; DNA: TGCGCCAGCAAACCAAGCGGACGCAATGAGCAGTTCTTC
D: NA; size: NA; J: TRBJ1-4; V: TRBV29-1; CDR3: CSVVMGGGGEKLFF; DNA: TGCAGCGTTGTTATGGGGGGAGGGGGTGAAAAACTGTTTTTT
D: NA; size: NA; J: TRBJ2-1; V: TRBV9; CDR3: CASSVRGMGNEQFF; DNA: TGTGCCAGCAGCGTAAGGGGTATGGGCAATGAGCAGTTCTTC
D: TRBD2; size: NA; J: TRBJ2-5; V: TRBV2; CDR3: CASTLAGGLETQYF; DNA: TGTGCCAGCACCCTAGCGGGGGGGCTGGAGACCCAGTACTTC